Detailed here is one TCR beta chain. Its antigen has not been determined. No clone much larger than this one lies a single base away; base qualities are absent. Read against the paper, the sample's time point label means: about 28 days (+/-7) after the second vaccine dose. AZD1222 recipients whose second dose came at about 4 weeks and those whose second dose came at about 12 weeks were combined into one group, since spike-specific TCR depth and breadth did not differ between the two schedules. Samples from vaccinated people were obtained from the UK trials COV001 and COV002, which included a single-blind randomized controlled phase 2/3 trial of AZD1222 (ChAdOx1 nCoV-19) in healthy adults. Trial participant PBMC samples were collected at day 0 and day 28 after the second dose for TCRbeta chain sequencing. The source of the sample is a study of T cell responses to AZD1222 COVID-19 vaccine (dated by TCRdb to the early 2020s). Turning to the overall study: TCR sequencing covered roughly 230 trial participants: 200 to 220 given two doses of AZD1222 and approximately 26 given two doses of MenACWY control vaccine. Trial participants were enrolled into age subgroups of 18-55, 56-69 and 70-plus years, which contained 148, 28 and 57 TCR-sequenced participants, respectively.

Reading from cysteine to phenylalanine, the CDR3 counts 14 amino acids. Of the read, only the CDR3 DNA is kept; its 42 bases are in frame from base 1. Reading the germline V gene gives CDR1 SGHAT and CDR2 FQNNGV. V gives up 6 bases and J gives up 8 bases, and the segment between their germline ends measures 14 bases. The CDR3 regions of human TCRbeta chains were analyzed by immunosequencing. From the authors' description of their analysis: TCRs in the repertoires were matched against a reference library of SARS-CoV-2-specific TCRs that had been generated with the MIRA antigen-specificity platform. Breadth was defined as the fraction of unique TCRs that were SARS-CoV-2-associated, and depth was defined as the fraction of total T cells that were SARS-CoV-2-associated. Each spike-specific TCR was assigned to its reactive spike region and to a CD4 or CD8 class using the MIRA data. Log10-transformed breadth and depth values were compared by one-way ANOVA with Sidak's multiple comparisons tests. The immuneACCESS repertoire file appears here via TCRdb, limited to in-frame rearrangements. These files lack a portion of the clones; in checked studies, under half of the deficit traces to unresolved V genes, and the cause of the others is not known. V, J and clone size were drawn from that table, and D and trimming were deduced from the DNA. This sample holds 100,000 to 150,000 clones; around 93% were observed only once. Clones ranked in the top ten supply around 5% of the sample.

Paper-wide results and their limitations: Participants were mostly white British, with more females than males. The authors suggested clonal diversity may have been underestimated. A significant rise in spike-specific TCR breadth and depth was observed after two AZD1222 doses relative to day 0 and relative to MenACWY recipients. Only a handful of AZD1222 recipients were SARS-CoV-2 seropositive at baseline, limiting conclusions about previously exposed vaccinees. In the small 56-69-year group, the increase in depth fell short of significance, most likely because of low power. The whole spike protein was spanned by vaccine-associated CD4 TCRs, and dominant responses were seen in regions 160-218 and 743-854. Because no day 14 peak-response samples were available, repertoires were characterized only after the peak T cell response. Reportedly, close to half of the unique spike-specific TCRs recognized epitopes lying outside the regions that are mutated in the B.1.351 and B.1.1.7 variants.

The TCR comes from an adult who received the AZD1222 COVID-19 vaccine. Recombination joined TRBV11-2 with TRBJ1-6, with the identity of the D gene unclear. The sample consisted of peripheral blood, taken 28 days after the second AZD1222 dose. The CDR3 region has the sequence CASSLWGSDSPLHF. The sequenced DNA: TGTGCCAGCAGTTTATGGGGTAGCGATTCACCCCTCCACTTT.